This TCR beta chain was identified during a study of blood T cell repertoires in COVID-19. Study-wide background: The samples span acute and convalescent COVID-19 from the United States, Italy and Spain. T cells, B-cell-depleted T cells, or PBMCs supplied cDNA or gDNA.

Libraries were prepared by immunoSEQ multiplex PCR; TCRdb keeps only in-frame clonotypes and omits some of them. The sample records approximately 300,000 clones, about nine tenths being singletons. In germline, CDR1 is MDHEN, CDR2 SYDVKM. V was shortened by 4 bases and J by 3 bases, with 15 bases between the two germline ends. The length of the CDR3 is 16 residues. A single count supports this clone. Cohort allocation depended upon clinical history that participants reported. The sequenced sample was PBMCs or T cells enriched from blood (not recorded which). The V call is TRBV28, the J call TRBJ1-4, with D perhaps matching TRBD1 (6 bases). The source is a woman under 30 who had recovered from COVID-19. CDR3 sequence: CASSSPAGTPNEKLFF. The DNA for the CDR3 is TGTGCCAGCAGTTCTCCAGCCGGGACACCTAATGAAAAACTGTTTTTT.